The rows below give T cell receptor beta chains drawn from one sample of a study of T cell changes during pregnancy in multiple sclerosis. TCRdb keeps only in-frame clones here, not all; method: immunoSEQ multiplex PCR. The sample holds some 50,000 clones, approximately 87% seen once. The sample was peripheral blood, taken in the first trimester of pregnancy. Receptors were obtained from a female donor in good health, enrolled as a control in a pregnancy study. The CDR3 runs from the conserved cysteine through the conserved F or W. The order of the fields is V gene, D gene, clone size, J gene, CDR3 DNA, CDR3 protein. D genes are given only for firm matches. Not all rows give a size; the values are once, few, many and, for expanded clones, a class.

V: TRBV5-6
D: TRBD2
size: -
J: TRBJ2-1
DNA: TGTGCCTCCGCGGGGGGGACCTACAATGAGCAGTTCTTC
CDR3: CASAGGTYNEQFF

V: TRBV29-1
D: TRBD1
size: -
J: TRBJ2-5
DNA: TGCAGCGGGGACAGGGCAGAGACCCAGTACTTC
CDR3: CSGDRAETQYF

V: TRBV7-3
D: TRBD2
size: -
J: TRBJ2-7
DNA: TGTGCCAGCAGCTTATTGGGGGGGAGCCACGAGCAGTACTTC
CDR3: CASSLLGGSHEQYF

V: TRBV29-1
D: -
size: once
J: TRBJ1-1
DNA: TGCAGCGTTGGGCCCAGAGGGAACACTGAAGCTTTCTTT
CDR3: CSVGPRGNTEAFF

V: TRBV5-6
D: -
size: -
J: TRBJ2-7
DNA: TGTGCCAGCAGCTTGCGGGATCGCTACGAGCAGTACTTC
CDR3: CASSLRDRYEQYF

V: TRBV10-2
D: -
size: -
J: TRBJ2-7
DNA: TGCGCCAGCAGTCAGGGCACCCCTCGCTCCTACGAGCAGTACTTC
CDR3: CASSQGTPRSYEQYF

V: TRBV30
D: -
size: -
J: TRBJ2-5
DNA: TGTGCCTGGAGTACTAGCAGGGAGACCCAGTACTTC
CDR3: CAWSTSRETQYF

V: TRBV6-1
D: -
size: -
J: TRBJ2-2
DNA: TGTGCCAGCAGTGATCGAGGGACCGGGGAGCTGTTTTTT
CDR3: CASSDRGTGELFF

V: TRBV28
D: -
size: once
J: TRBJ2-7
DNA: TGTGCCAGCAGTCAATTAGAAGAACAGGGTTACGGCTCCTACGAGCAGTACTTC
CDR3: CASSQLEEQGYGSYEQYF

V: TRBV5-5
D: -
size: -
J: TRBJ1-3
DNA: TGTGCCAGCAGCTCCCGACAGGAGGGAAACACCATATATTTT
CDR3: CASSSRQEGNTIYF

V: TRBV7-9
D: TRBD2
size: -
J: TRBJ2-1
DNA: TGTGCCAGCAGCCAAAGGACTAGCGGGGGGGTCAATGAGCAGTTCTTC
CDR3: CASSQRTSGGVNEQFF

V: TRBV2
D: -
size: -
J: TRBJ1-1
DNA: TGTGCCAGCAGCCCCGAGGTCAACACTGAAGCTTTCTTT
CDR3: CASSPEVNTEAFF

V: TRBV2
D: -
size: -
J: TRBJ2-7
DNA: TGTGCCAGCAAGCGAGTTGGGGGGAGCTCCTACGAGCAGTACTTC
CDR3: CASKRVGGSSYEQYF

V: TRBV5-1
D: TRBD1
size: -
J: TRBJ2-5
DNA: TGCGCCAGCAGCTTGGTATCAGCAGGGGGCCAAGAGACCCAGTACTTC
CDR3: CASSLVSAGGQETQYF

V: TRBV5-1
D: -
size: -
J: TRBJ2-3
DNA: TGCGCCAGCAGCTTTCAAGGATCTCGGGGCACAGATACGCAGTATTTT
CDR3: CASSFQGSRGTDTQYF

V: TRBV18
D: TRBD1
size: -
J: TRBJ1-2
DNA: TGTGCCAGCTCACCACCTTCGACAGGGAACTATGGCTACACCTTC
CDR3: CASSPPSTGNYGYTF

V: TRBV4-3
D: TRBD2
size: -
J: TRBJ2-1
DNA: TGCGCCAGCAGCCAGGGCGGGAGAACGGGCGATGAGCAGTTCTTC
CDR3: CASSQGGRTGDEQFF

V: TRBV27
D: -
size: -
J: TRBJ2-7
DNA: TGTGCCAGCAGTTTGGGGGCTACGGAGTACGAGCAGTACTTC
CDR3: CASSLGATEYEQYF

V: TRBV18
D: TRBD2
size: -
J: TRBJ2-2
DNA: TGTGCCAGCTCACTAAACGGACTAGCGGGAGGGCCCGGGGAGCTGTTTTTT
CDR3: CASSLNGLAGGPGELFF

V: TRBV5-1
D: TRBD2
size: -
J: TRBJ2-5
DNA: TGCGCCAGCAGCTATAATGCCCCGGGACTAGCGGGGGGCCCTAGGGAGACCCAGTACTTC
CDR3: CASSYNAPGLAGGPRETQYF

V: TRBV5-4
D: TRBD1
size: -
J: TRBJ2-2
DNA: TGTGCCAGCCGAACAGGGGGCAATCCCATGACCGGGGAGCTGTTTTTT
CDR3: CASRTGGNPMTGELFF

V: TRBV10-2
D: -
size: -
J: TRBJ2-1
DNA: TGCGCCAGCGGAGGGGCCAGCTCCTACAATGAGCAGTTCTTC
CDR3: CASGGASSYNEQFF

V: TRBV18
D: TRBD1
size: -
J: TRBJ2-3
DNA: TGTGCCAGCTCGCCAAAAGAACTCGGGACAGGGACCACAGATACGCAGTATTTT
CDR3: CASSPKELGTGTTDTQYF

V: TRBV2
D: TRBD1
size: -
J: TRBJ1-6
DNA: TGTGCCAGCAGTGATCAGGGGGCGAGATATAATTCACCCCTCCACTTT
CDR3: CASSDQGARYNSPLHF

V: TRBV15
D: TRBD1
size: -
J: TRBJ1-5
DNA: TGTGCCACCAGCAGGACAGGGGGTAATCAGCCCCAGCATTTT
CDR3: CATSRTGGNQPQHF

V: TRBV2
D: TRBD1
size: -
J: TRBJ2-7
DNA: TGTGCCAGCAGTCTCCGGGACAGGGGGTCCGAGCAGTACTTC
CDR3: CASSLRDRGSEQYF

V: TRBV29-1
D: -
size: -
J: TRBJ1-1
DNA: TGCAGCGTTGATGTGGCAATGAACACTGAAGCTTTCTTT
CDR3: CSVDVAMNTEAFF

V: TRBV7-9
D: TRBD2
size: -
J: TRBJ2-7
DNA: TGTGCCAGCAGCTTATCGGCTTTAGCGGGCGAGCAGTACTTC
CDR3: CASSLSALAGEQYF

V: TRBV6-1
D: -
size: -
J: TRBJ1-5
DNA: TGTGCCAGCAGTGAAGCGCGGGGGCCCCAGCATTTT
CDR3: CASSEARGPQHF

V: TRBV7-2
D: TRBD2
size: -
J: TRBJ2-7
DNA: TGTGCCAGCAGCTCCGGTAGCGGGGGGTTCTACGAGCAGTACTTC
CDR3: CASSSGSGGFYEQYF

V: TRBV6-1
D: -
size: -
J: TRBJ1-1
DNA: TGTGCCAGCAGTGGGAGGATGAACACTGAAGCTTTCTTT
CDR3: CASSGRMNTEAFF

V: TRBV19
D: TRBD2
size: -
J: TRBJ2-5
DNA: TGTGCCAGTAGTATTAGTCGGGGGGGCGAGGAGACCCAGTACTTC
CDR3: CASSISRGGEETQYF

V: TRBV5-4
D: -
size: few
J: TRBJ2-3
DNA: TGTGCCGGTCAAGTTAGTAGCACAGATACGCAGTATTTT
CDR3: CAGQVSSTDTQYF

V: TRBV6-4
D: -
size: -
J: TRBJ2-3
DNA: TGTGCCAGCAGCCCCGGGACTCACACAGATACGCAGTATTTT
CDR3: CASSPGTHTDTQYF

V: TRBV27
D: TRBD1
size: -
J: TRBJ2-5
DNA: TGTGCCAGCAGTTCCACAGGACAGGTCGGGGAGACCCAGTACTTC
CDR3: CASSSTGQVGETQYF

V: TRBV28
D: TRBD2
size: once
J: TRBJ2-5
DNA: TGTGCCAGCAGTTCTCCCGGGACTAGGGAGAGGAAGACCCAGTACTTC
CDR3: CASSSPGTRERKTQYF

V: TRBV7-8
D: TRBD1
size: -
J: TRBJ1-1
DNA: TGTGCCAGCAGCGCAGACAGGGGGAAGGGAGCTTTCTTT
CDR3: CASSADRGKGAFF

V: TRBV5-5
D: TRBD1
size: once
J: TRBJ1-5
DNA: TGTGCCAGCAGCTTGGGGGACAGGGTGGATCAGCCCCAGCATTTT
CDR3: CASSLGDRVDQPQHF

V: TRBV10-3
D: TRBD2
size: -
J: TRBJ2-3
DNA: TGTGCCATCAGCACTAGCGGGAGAGGGGATACGCAGTATTTT
CDR3: CAISTSGRGDTQYF

V: TRBV6-1
D: -
size: once
J: TRBJ1-2
DNA: TGTGCCAGCAGTGAAGTTTGGGCGGGGGCCGGCTACACCTTC
CDR3: CASSEVWAGAGYTF

V: TRBV7-6
D: TRBD2
size: -
J: TRBJ2-1
DNA: TGTGCCAGCAGCCCTAAGCGGGAGGGGGGTGAGCAGTTCTTC
CDR3: CASSPKREGGEQFF

V: TRBV6-5
D: -
size: -
J: TRBJ1-5
DNA: TGTGCCAGCAGTTACGACCCCGGGACAACTAATCAGCCCCAGCATTTT
CDR3: CASSYDPGTTNQPQHF

V: TRBV5-1
D: -
size: -
J: TRBJ2-2
DNA: TGCGCCAGCAGTTCTGCAGTAAACACCGGGGAGCTGTTTTTT
CDR3: CASSSAVNTGELFF

V: TRBV19
D: TRBD1
size: -
J: TRBJ2-7
DNA: TGTGCCAGTAGATCCGGGACAGGGTCCTACGAGCAGTACTTC
CDR3: CASRSGTGSYEQYF

V: TRBV6-5
D: TRBD1
size: once
J: TRBJ1-1
DNA: TGTGCCAGCAAAAAGCCGGGACAGGAGCTCAGTGAAGCTTTCTTT
CDR3: CASKKPGQELSEAFF

V: TRBV29-1
D: TRBD1
size: -
J: TRBJ2-5
DNA: TGCAGCGTTGAAGATCCCCAGGACAGGGTACATCTAAACCGGGAGACCCAGTACTTC
CDR3: CSVEDPQDRVHLNRETQYF

V: TRBV2
D: TRBD1
size: -
J: TRBJ1-4
DNA: TGTGCCAGCAGGGCTGGACAGGGGGTTGAAAAACTGTTTTTT
CDR3: CASRAGQGVEKLFF

V: TRBV27
D: -
size: -
J: TRBJ1-2
DNA: TGTGCCAGCAGTTATCAGGGGAACGCTAACTATGGCTACACCTTC
CDR3: CASSYQGNANYGYTF

V: TRBV4-2
D: TRBD1
size: -
J: TRBJ1-1
DNA: TGTGCCAGCAGCCAAGGACAGGGATTGGGAACTGAAGCTTTCTTT
CDR3: CASSQGQGLGTEAFF

V: TRBV11-2
D: TRBD1
size: -
J: TRBJ1-1
DNA: TGTGCCAGCAGCCGTGGACAGGAAAACACTGAAGCTTTCTTT
CDR3: CASSRGQENTEAFF

V: TRBV28
D: TRBD1
size: once
J: TRBJ1-2
DNA: TGTGCCAGCAGTTCCGGATCCCTGACAGGGAGCGGCTACACCTTC
CDR3: CASSSGSLTGSGYTF

V: TRBV4-3
D: -
size: -
J: TRBJ2-2
DNA: TGCGCCAGCAGCCAAGATGAGGGTGTGGTAACCGGGGAGCTGTTTTTT
CDR3: CASSQDEGVVTGELFF

V: TRBV6-5
D: TRBD1
size: -
J: TRBJ1-2
DNA: TGTGCCAGCAGTTACGGGACAGCAGCCTATGGCTACACCTTC
CDR3: CASSYGTAAYGYTF